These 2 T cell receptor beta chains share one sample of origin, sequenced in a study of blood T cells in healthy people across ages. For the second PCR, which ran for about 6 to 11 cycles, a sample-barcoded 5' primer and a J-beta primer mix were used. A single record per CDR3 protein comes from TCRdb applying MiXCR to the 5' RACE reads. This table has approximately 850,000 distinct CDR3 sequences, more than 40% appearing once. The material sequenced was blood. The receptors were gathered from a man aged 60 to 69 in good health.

CDR3 nucleotides: TGCAGTGCTAGAGAGGGACTAGCGGGGTACCAAGAGACCCAGTTCTTC. Translation: CSAREGLAGYQETQFF. This chain links TRBV20-1 with TRBJ2-5, with TRBD2 matching 13 bases. The J call may be faulty, since TRBJ2-1 better matches the DNA end. This CDR3 has 16 amino acids. Germline CDR1 is DFQATT and CDR2 is SNEGSKA (reference sequence).

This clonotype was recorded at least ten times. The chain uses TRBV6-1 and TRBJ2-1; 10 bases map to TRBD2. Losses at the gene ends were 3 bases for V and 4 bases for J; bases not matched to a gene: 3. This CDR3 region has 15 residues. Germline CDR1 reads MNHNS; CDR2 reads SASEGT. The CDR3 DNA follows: TGTGCCAGCAGTGATGGACTAGCGGAGTACAATGAGCAGTTCTTC. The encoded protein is CASSDGLAEYNEQFF.